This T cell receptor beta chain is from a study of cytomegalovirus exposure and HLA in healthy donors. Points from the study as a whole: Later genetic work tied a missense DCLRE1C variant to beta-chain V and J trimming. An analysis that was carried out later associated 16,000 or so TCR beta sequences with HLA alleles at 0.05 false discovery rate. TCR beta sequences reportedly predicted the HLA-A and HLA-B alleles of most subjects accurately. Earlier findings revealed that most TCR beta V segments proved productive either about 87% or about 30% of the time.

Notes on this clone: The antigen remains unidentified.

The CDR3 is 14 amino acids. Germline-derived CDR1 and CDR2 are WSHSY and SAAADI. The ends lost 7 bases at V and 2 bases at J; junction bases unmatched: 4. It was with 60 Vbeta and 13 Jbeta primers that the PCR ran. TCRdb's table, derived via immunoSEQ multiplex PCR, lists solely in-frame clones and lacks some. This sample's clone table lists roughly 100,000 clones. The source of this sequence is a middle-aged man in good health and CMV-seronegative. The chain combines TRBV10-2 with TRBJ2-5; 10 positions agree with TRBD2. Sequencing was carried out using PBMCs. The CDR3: CASKTSGKQETQYF. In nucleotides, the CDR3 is TGCGCCAGCAAAACTAGCGGGAAACAAGAGACCCAGTACTTC.